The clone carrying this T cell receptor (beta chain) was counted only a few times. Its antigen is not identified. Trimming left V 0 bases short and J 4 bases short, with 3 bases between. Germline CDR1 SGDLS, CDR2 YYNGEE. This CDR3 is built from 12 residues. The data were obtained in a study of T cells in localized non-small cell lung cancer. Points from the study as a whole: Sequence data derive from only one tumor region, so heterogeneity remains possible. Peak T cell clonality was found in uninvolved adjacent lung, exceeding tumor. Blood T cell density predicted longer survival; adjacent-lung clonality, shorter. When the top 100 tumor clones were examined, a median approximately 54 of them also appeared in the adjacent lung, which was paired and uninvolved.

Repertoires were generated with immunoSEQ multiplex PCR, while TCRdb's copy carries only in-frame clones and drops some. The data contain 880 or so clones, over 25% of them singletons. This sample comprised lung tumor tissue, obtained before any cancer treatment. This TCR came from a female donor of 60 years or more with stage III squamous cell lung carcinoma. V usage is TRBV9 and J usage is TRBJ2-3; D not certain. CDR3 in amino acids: CASSVEADTQYF. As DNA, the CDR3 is TGTGCCAGCAGCGTAGAAGCAGATACGCAGTATTTT.